This T cell receptor (beta chain) was obtained from a study of blood T cell repertoires in COVID-19. Study-wide context: Samples of COVID-19 (acute and convalescent) were obtained from the United States, Italy and Spain.

This CDR3 is 13 amino acids long. Germline assignment: CDR1 MNHEY and CDR2 SMNVEV (reference sequence). V was shortened by 5 bases and J by 4 bases, with 12 bases between the two germline ends. TCRdb's copy holds only in-frame clones and misses some; the assay was immunoSEQ multiplex PCR. The sample includes about 240,000 clones, about 86% of them seen just once. This clone was seen many times. This receptor was obtained from a woman over 75 with acute or convalescent COVID-19. V usage is TRBV27 and J usage is TRBJ2-7; D is unresolved. Material: peripheral blood. CDR3 DNA sequence: TGTGCCAGCAGTCTAGGCTCCCTGTACGAGCAGTACTTC. Encoded protein: CASSLGSLYEQYF.